Described below is a single T cell receptor (beta chain) sequence and its context. This entry comes from a study of T cell responses to AZD1222 COVID-19 vaccine. This CDR3 is 18 amino acids long. The ends lost 5 bases at V and 0 bases at J; junction bases unmatched: 11. From germline, CDR1 is MDHEN and CDR2 SYDVKM. Assay used: immunoSEQ multiplex PCR; TCRdb lists only in-frame clones, some missing. Among approximately 120,000 clones listed, about 90% were seen once. The clonotype comes from an adult in good health. The sequenced sample was peripheral blood, obtained on day 0 of AZD1222 vaccination. The rearrangement joins TRBV28 to TRBJ1-5, with 9 nucleotides matching TRBD1. In nucleotides, the CDR3 is TGTGCCAGCAGTCAGGGACAGGGCCCACCAAATAGCAATCAGCCCCAGCATTTT. Its protein is CASSQGQGPPNSNQPQHF.